This record covers a single TCR beta chain. The data were taken from a study of identifying expanded T cells in peripheral blood. Data came from immunoSEQ multiplex PCR; TCRdb stores just in-frame clones and leaves some out. The repertoire holds approximately 130,000 clones, with 84% as singletons. The germline V gene has CDR1 SEHNR and CDR2 FQNEAQ (reference sequence). This CDR3 is 12 amino acids long. V lost 5 bases to trimming and J lost 2 bases, with 5 bases between them. The sequence was collected from a person between 18 and 75 years old in good health. Sequencing was carried out using blood. This chain uses TRBV7-9 with TRBJ2-3; D ambiguous. The CDR3 sequence is CASSPDTDTQYF. The CDR3 DNA reads as TGTGCCAGCAGCCCAGACACAGATACGCAGTATTTT.